Following are 30 T cell receptor beta chains from one sample sequenced in a study of CXCR3-negative and CXCR3-positive naive CD8 T cells. These receptors are not linked to any known antigen. The libraries of TRB cDNA were prepared using 5' RACE with UMI labels. With the 5' RACE reads reprocessed, TCRdb shows one record per CDR3 protein and no DNA. The specimen's table records about 56,000 distinct CDR3 sequences. Findings of the study overall: CXCR3-expressing naive cells carried TRB CDR3s more hydrophobic than those of CXCR3-negative naive cells.

The source material was naive CXCR3+ CD8+ T cells from blood. Subset defined: CD45RO-CCR7+CD27+CD95- naive CD8+ T cells expressing CXCR3 (TNR3+). Receptors were obtained from a human donor in good health. Some clones in this sample may be carry-over from other donors' samples.

The chain links TRBV12-3 or TRBV12-4 to TRBJ1-2; the TCRdb call, TRBD1, lacks DNA for checking. The CDR3 runs 14 residues. The chain's CDR3 is CASIRDRQGGGYTF.

The chain employs TRBV7-2 and TRBJ1-5; TCRdb calls TRBD1, which cannot be checked without DNA. The CDR3 has 18 residues. Germline V CDR1 and CDR2: SGHTA, FQGNSA. CDR3 amino acids: CASSLSGPGTGGNQPQHF.

The chain carries TRBV4-3 and TRBJ2-7; TCRdb reports TRBD1, a call that lacks DNA to check it against. Germline V gene sequence: CDR1 LGHNA, CDR2 YSLEER. This CDR3 comprises 16 residues. This chain's CDR3 is CASSQDLGGGSYEQYF.

The V call is TRBV6-1, the J call TRBJ2-2; absent DNA, TCRdb's TRBD1 call cannot be checked. The CDR3 length is 15 residues. In germline, CDR1 is MNHNS, CDR2 SASEGT. This chain's CDR3 is CASSTGQGDTGELFF.

The V call is TRBV7-9, the J call TRBJ2-1. Germline values: CDR1 SEHNR, CDR2 FQNEAQ (reference sequence). The CDR3 totals 14 residues. This chain's CDR3 is CASSGTGSYNEQFF.

The CDR3: CASSYEINPQETQYF. V usage is TRBV12-3 or TRBV12-4 and J usage is TRBJ2-5. The CDR3 length is 15 residues.

The CDR3 reads CASSTGQGSYEQYF. The V gene is TRBV5-1, the J gene TRBJ2-7; TCRdb picks TRBD1, but there is no DNA to check that call. This CDR3 contains 14 residues. From germline, CDR1 is SGHRS and CDR2 YFSETQ.

The V call is TRBV30, the J call TRBJ1-6. This CDR3 spans 14 amino acids. Germline V gene lookup returns CDR1 GTSNPN and CDR2 SVGIG (reference sequence). The CDR3 region is CAWGGVSDNSPLHF.

The chain recombines TRBV28 with TRBJ2-5; absent DNA, TCRdb's TRBD2 call cannot be checked. The CDR3 is 15 amino acids. Germline V lookup: CDR1 MDHEN, CDR2 SYDVKM. CDR3 protein: CASNRLAEKQETQYF. The variable domain in full, completed from reference TRBV28 and TRBJ2-5, reads DVKVTQSSRYLVKRTGEKVFLECVQDMDHENMFWYRQDPGLGLRLIYFSYDVKMKEKGDIPEGYSVSREKKERFSLILESASTNQTSMYLCASNRLAEKQETQYFGPGTRLLVL.

The chain is built from TRBV24-1 and TRBJ2-1; the TCRdb D gene call, TRBD2, has no DNA to confirm it. The CDR3 has 13 amino acids. Germline V gene lookup returns CDR1 KGHDR and CDR2 SFDVKD. The CDR3 here is CATSDRTYNEQLF.

The gene calls are TRBV7-2 and TRBJ2-7; TCRdb proposes TRBD2, but this gene call is untestable without DNA. Germline V gives CDR1 SGHTA, CDR2 FQGNSA. The CDR3 has 15 amino acids. CDR3 in amino acids: CASSPSPPYSYEQYF.

The genes are TRBV7-6 and TRBJ2-4; as DNA is missing, the TRBD2 call by TCRdb cannot be tested. Germline-derived CDR1 and CDR2 are SGHVS and FNYEAQ. CDR3 length equals 16 residues. CDR3 residues: CASSLDRGGPKNIQYF.

The chain couples TRBV25-1 to TRBJ2-5. The germline CDR1 and CDR2 sequences are MGHDK and SYGVNS. The CDR3 is 11 residues long. This CDR3 is CASSGQETQYF.

The chain recombines TRBV29-1 with TRBJ2-7. Per the germline V gene, CDR1 is SQVTM and CDR2 is ANQGSEA. This CDR3 is 12 amino acids long. CDR3 region: CSARTDSYEQYF.

The chain carries TRBV12-3 or TRBV12-4 and TRBJ2-1. The CDR3 covers 16 residues. The CDR3 is CASSQYRGSSYNEQFF.

This chain joins TRBV7-2 and TRBJ2-3; with no DNA, the TCRdb D assignment of TRBD2 cannot be verified. CDR1 is SGHTA, CDR2 FQGNSA, per germline. The CDR3 has 14 amino acids. Here the CDR3 reads CASSSGGVGDTQYF.

This chain connects TRBV20-1 to TRBJ2-1; TCRdb's assignment of TRBD1 cannot be checked, as there is no DNA. This CDR3 spans 15 amino acids. Germline-derived CDR1 and CDR2 are DFQATT and SNEGSKA (reference sequence). CDR3: CSANYYRGPYNEQFF.

This chain links TRBV10-3 with TRBJ2-7; TCRdb gives TRBD1 as the D gene, but with no DNA this cannot be confirmed. CDR1 and CDR2 (germline): ENHRY, SYGVKD. CDR3 length: 14 residues. CDR3 sequence: CATGGTEPSYEQYF.

The V and J genes are TRBV5-5 and TRBJ1-4; TCRdb indicates TRBD1, and absent DNA this call remains unverified. Germline V lookup: CDR1 SGHKS, CDR2 YYEKEE (reference sequence). The CDR3 is 17 residues long. CDR3 protein: CASRSTANGATNEKLFF.

The chain joins TRBV6-5 to TRBJ2-7; with no DNA, the TCRdb D assignment of TRBD2 cannot be verified. CDR1 and CDR2 (germline): MNHEY, SVGAGI. The CDR3 covers 14 residues. The CDR3 loop is CASSSPGLDYEQYF.

The chain couples TRBV7-8 to TRBJ2-5. The CDR3 consists of 14 residues. Per the germline V gene, CDR1 is SGHVS and CDR2 is FQNEAQ. The CDR3 here is CASSSLYTWGTQYF.

The rearrangement links TRBV7-6 to TRBJ2-1; TCRdb calls TRBD2, which cannot be checked without DNA. This CDR3 is 14 amino acids long. The germline V gene has CDR1 SGHVS and CDR2 FNYEAQ. The CDR3 sequence: CASSLRGGYNEQFF.

V is TRBV7-3 and J is TRBJ2-1; TCRdb outputs TRBD1, but without DNA this stays unchecked. Germline V gene data show CDR1 as SGHTA and CDR2 as FQGTGA. The CDR3 loop spans 16 amino acids. The CDR3 loop is CASSQYGGDGLNEQFF.

The chain has TRBV10-3 and TRBJ1-1. The CDR3 is 13 residues long. Looked up from germline, CDR1 is ENHRY and CDR2 is SYGVKD. CDR3 loop: CAISEGTKPEAFF.

J is TRBJ1-5 and V is TRBV18. The CDR3 contains 18 residues. Germline V gene lookup returns CDR1 KGHSH and CDR2 LQKENI. CDR3 amino acids: CASSRQGADIVGNQPQHF. The whole variable domain, filled in from reference TRBV18 and TRBJ1-5, reads NAGVMQNPRHLVRRRGQEARLRCSPMKGHSHVYWYRQLPEEGLKFMVYLQKENIIDESGMPKERFSAEFPKEGPSILRIQQVVRGDSAAYFCASSRQGADIVGNQPQHFGDGTRLSIL.

The chain recombines TRBV12-3 or TRBV12-4 with TRBJ2-1; TCRdb lists TRBD1, though no DNA is available to test this call. This CDR3 is 11 amino acids long. The CDR3 is CASSPQGELFF.

The rearrangement joins TRBV5-6 to TRBJ2-7. The CDR3 runs to 14 residues. Germline V gene sequence: CDR1 SGHDT, CDR2 YYEEEE. CDR3 region: CASSLARQIYEQYF.

This chain connects TRBV3-1 to TRBJ2-7; no DNA is available, so the TRBD1 call from TCRdb remains unchecked. Germline lookup yields CDR1 LGHDT and CDR2 YNNKEL (reference sequence). CDR3 length: 15 amino acids. This CDR3 is CASSQEAGQAYEQYF.

V and J are TRBV29-1 and TRBJ2-3; checking the TCRdb D call of TRBD2 is not possible without DNA. CDR3 size: 12 residues. Per the germline V gene, CDR1 is SQVTM and CDR2 is ANQGSEA. This chain's CDR3 is CSVSQGGDTQYF.

This chain links TRBV25-1 with TRBJ2-7. The CDR3 spans 14 residues. Per the germline V gene, CDR1 is MGHDK and CDR2 is SYGVNS. The CDR3 spells CASSEKDSSYEQYF.